This T cell receptor beta chain was retrieved from a study of blood T cells in healthy people across ages. As to this clonotype: The antigen remains unidentified.

General observations from the study: Estimates based on one million T cells were treated as lower bounds.

Together with a sample-barcoded 5' primer, a J-beta primer mix was included in a second PCR lasting about 6 to 11 cycles. TCRdb reprocessed the 5' RACE reads via MiXCR and lists one record per CDR3 protein. The sample holds over 1,200,000 distinct CDR3 sequences; approximately 59% are singletons and the top ten take over 5.5%. The CDR3 spans 14 residues. The V end was cut by 0 bases, the J end by 4 bases, with 10 bases between. From germline, CDR1 is MNHEY and CDR2 SVGAGI. The sample providers were healthy Caucasian people from Russia, aged roughly 6 to 90. The source material was blood. The origin of this receptor is a man younger than 30 in good health. The chain carries TRBV6-5 and TRBJ2-7; D gene ambiguous. The CDR3 protein is CASSYSVGGYEQYF. The DNA for the CDR3 is TGTGCCAGCAGTTACTCGGTGGGTGGGTACGAGCAGTACTTC.